Here is one T cell receptor (beta chain) with its context. Other DNA sequences of this sample code for an identical CDR3. Using immunoSEQ multiplex PCR, the repertoire was profiled, and TCRdb retains in-frame clones only, with some absent. The sample yields more than 450,000 clones, 87% seen once. This sample is part of a study of blood T cell repertoires in COVID-19. V dropped 2 bases and J dropped 1 base, with 5 bases sitting between them. The CDR3 totals 13 residues. Germline lookup yields CDR1 KGHSH and CDR2 LQKENI. Input material: PBMCs or T cells enriched from blood (not recorded which). The clonotype was recovered from a young woman who had recovered from COVID-19. The chain couples TRBV18 to TRBJ1-2; D gene uncertain. CDR3 in amino acids: CASSPADNYGYTF. Written as DNA, the CDR3 is TGTGCCAGCTCACCAGCAGATAACTATGGCTACACCTTC.